This T cell receptor beta chain stems from a study of OX40 agonist ivuxolimab in advanced cancers. Study-wide background: There were three patients with partial responses, one having hepatocellular carcinoma and two cutaneous melanoma.

This clone was counted a few times. TCRdb's copy holds only in-frame clones and misses some; the assay was immunoSEQ multiplex PCR. The sample contains about 31,000 clones, about 88% of which appear only once. V trimming: 0 bases; J trimming: 4 bases; junction bases outside the gene matches: 3. Per the germline V gene, CDR1 is LGHNA and CDR2 is YNFKEQ. The CDR3 runs to 17 residues. The V gene is TRBV4-2, the J gene TRBJ2-1; 13 nucleotides match TRBD2. The sequence derives from an adult with an advanced solid tumor such as melanoma, head and neck, liver or kidney cancer. The sample in question was CD4+ or CD8+ T cells sorted from blood, obtained in a trial of the OX40 agonist ivuxolimab. CDR3 sequence (DNA): TGTGCCAGCAGCCAAGATAGGACTAGCGGGAGATACAATGAGCAGTTCTTC. This sequence encodes CASSQDRTSGRYNEQFF.